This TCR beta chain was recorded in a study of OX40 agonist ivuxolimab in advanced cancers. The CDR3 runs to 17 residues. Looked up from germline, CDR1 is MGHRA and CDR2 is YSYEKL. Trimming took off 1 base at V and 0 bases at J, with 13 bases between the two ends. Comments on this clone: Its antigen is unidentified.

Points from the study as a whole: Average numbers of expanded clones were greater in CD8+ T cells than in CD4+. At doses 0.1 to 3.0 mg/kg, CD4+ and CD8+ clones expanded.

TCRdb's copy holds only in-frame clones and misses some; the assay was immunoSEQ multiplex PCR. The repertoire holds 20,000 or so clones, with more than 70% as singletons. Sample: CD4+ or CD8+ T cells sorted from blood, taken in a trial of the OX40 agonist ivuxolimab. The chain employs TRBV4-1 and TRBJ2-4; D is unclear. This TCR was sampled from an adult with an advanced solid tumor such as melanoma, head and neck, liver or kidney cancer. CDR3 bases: TGCGCCAGCAGCCAAGCTCGTGACACCCTAGCCAAAAACATTCAGTACTTC. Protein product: CASSQARDTLAKNIQYF.